A single sample gave rise to the 27 T cell receptor beta chains below, sequenced in a study of shared clonotypes between healthy human individuals. Sequencing was performed with immunoSEQ multiplex PCR; in TCRdb, only in-frame clones are kept and a portion is missing. The sample yields roughly 1,000,000 clones, around three quarters seen once. The sample consisted of memory CD4+ T cells from PBMCs. Sample subset: CD45RA-negative fraction. These receptors originate from a man aged 18 to 30 in good health. Some clones in this sample may be carry-over from other donors' samples.

Points on this clone: The germline gene is not matched at one end of the junction; a read error may be the cause. V is TRBV5-8 and J is TRBJ2-4, with D possibly being TRBD1 or TRBD2 (6 bases each). This CDR3 spans 11 amino acids. Germline V gives CDR1 SGHTS, CDR2 YDEGEE. The CDR3 here is CASNYRGGTTF. The CDR3 region has the DNA TGTGCCAGCAACTACAGAGGGGGGACCACCTTC.

The table lists this clone with a few counts. The sample carries other DNA sequences with the same CDR3. The gene calls are TRBV11-3 and TRBJ2-1, with 8 bases lining up with TRBD1. CDR3 length: 12 residues. With V trimmed by 5 bases and J by 8 bases, 2 bases remained unmatched. The germline CDR1 and CDR2 sequences are SGHNT and YENEEA. The CDR3 reads CASSLDRDEQFF. CDR3 DNA: TGTGCCAGCAGCCTGGACAGGGATGAGCAGTTCTTC.

The rearrangement joins TRBV27 to TRBJ2-6, with D unclear. V lost 8 bases, J lost 0 bases, and 11 bases lay in between. The CDR3 is made up of 15 amino acids. CDR1 is MNHEY and CDR2 is SMNVEV in the germline V gene (reference sequence). CDR3 DNA sequence: TGTGCCAGCCTCCCCGTGAGCTCTGGGGCCAACGTCCTGACTTTC. Protein sequence: CASLPVSSGANVLTF.

This clone is a singleton in its sample. The chain's CDR3 is CASSQITTGTSGRAGWGETQYF. The CDR3, as DNA: TGTGCCAGCAGCCAAATAACGACCGGGACTAGCGGGAGGGCCGGTTGGGGAGAGACCCAGTACTTC. The chain joins TRBV12-1 to TRBJ2-5; TRBD2 is taken as the D call from the table, unchecked against the DNA. TRBV12-1 is deemed a pseudogene. This CDR3 is built from 22 residues.

The rearrangement links TRBV6-6 to TRBJ2-1; TRBD2 matches at 9 bases. The CDR3 loop spans 15 amino acids. Trimming at V came to 5 bases and at J to 3 bases, leaving 5 bases not matched to a gene. Germline assignment: CDR1 MNHNY and CDR2 SVGAGI (reference sequence). CDR3 DNA sequence: TGTGCCAGCAGTCTCGGGACTAGCTACTACAATGAGCAGTTCTTC. It translates to CASSLGTSYYNEQFF.

The chain couples TRBV23-1 to TRBJ1-2; no firm D call. TRBV23-1 falls under the ORF class, with uncertain function. With 9 bases removed from V and 7 bases from J, the gap between germline ends came to 18 bases. The CDR3 loop spans 13 amino acids. DNA of the CDR3: TGCGCCAGGGCGGGCGATAGCTATCTTGGCTACACCTTC. Translated, it gives CARAGDSYLGYTF.

The chain recombines TRBV11-2 with TRBJ2-7, with 15 bases that match TRBD2. Germline V CDR1 and CDR2: SGHAT, FQNNGV. This CDR3 region has 19 residues. The V segment lost 5 bases and the J segment 6 bases; nucleotides outside the gene matches: 17. The CDR3 is CASSPWTSGRALDRGEQYF. Written as DNA, the CDR3 is TGTGCCAGCAGCCCGTGGACTAGCGGGAGGGCCTTGGACCGAGGCGAGCAGTACTTC.

This clone was found a few times. V is TRBV4-2 and J is TRBJ2-3; tentatively, D is TRBD2 (6 bases). CDR1 LGHNA and CDR2 YNFKEQ come from the germline V gene. V was shortened by 1 base and J by 3 bases, with 17 bases between the two germline ends. This CDR3 has 17 amino acids. CDR3 in DNA: TGTGCCAGCAGCCAAGGACACCCAGCGGGTAAGACAGATACGCAGTATTTT. Protein product: CASSQGHPAGKTDTQYF.

This clone was observed a handful of times. This CDR3 is also generated by other DNA sequences in the sample. The gene calls are TRBV5-1 and TRBJ1-3; tentative D call: TRBD1 (5 bases). V lost 0 bases, J lost 0 bases, and 10 bases lay in between. CDR3 length: 16 residues. Germline V gene sequence: CDR1 SGHRS, CDR2 YFSETQ. CDR3: CASSLAAGSSGNTIYF. The CDR3, as DNA: TGCGCCAGCAGCTTGGCGGCAGGGAGCTCTGGAAACACCATATATTTT.

Concerning this clone: Other nucleotide sequences in the sample specify the same CDR3. V gene TRBV7-9 combines with J gene TRBJ2-1; D remains unclear. The CDR3 extends over 11 amino acids. Per the germline V gene, CDR1 is SEHNR and CDR2 is FQNEAQ (reference sequence). With 3 bases removed from V and 7 bases from J, the gap between germline ends came to 4 bases. The CDR3 loop is CASSLGNEQFF. In nucleotides, the CDR3 is TGTGCCAGCAGCTTGGGAAATGAGCAGTTCTTC.

This clone was detected many times. The V gene is TRBV7-8, the J gene TRBJ2-1; 9 nucleotides line up with TRBD2. Germline V gene sequence: CDR1 SGHVS, CDR2 FQNEAQ. V shed 5 bases and J 7 bases; nucleotides not matched to a gene: 3. This CDR3 has 13 amino acids. CDR3 region: CASSRGGENEQFF. In nucleotides, the CDR3 is TGTGCCAGCAGCCGCGGGGGGGAGAATGAGCAGTTCTTC.

The rearrangement links TRBV28 to TRBJ2-3; D not certain. Trimming took 4 bases from V and 8 from J, leaving 10 bases between them. The germline CDR1 and CDR2 sequences are MDHEN and SYDVKM. CDR3 length: 12 amino acids. In DNA form, the CDR3 reads TGTGCCAGCAGTTCGACCGCTAGTACGCAGTATTTT. This gives the protein CASSSTASTQYF.

This clone appeared once. The chain uses TRBV9 and TRBJ2-7; D remains ambiguous. The CDR3 has 14 residues. V was shortened by 0 bases and J by 1 base, with 8 bases between the two germline ends. Germline CDR1 is SGDLS and CDR2 is YYNGEE. The CDR3 sequence is CASSVVYNSYEQYF. CDR3 coding DNA: TGTGCCAGCAGCGTAGTTTACAATTCCTACGAGCAGTACTTC. Together with reference TRBV9 and TRBJ2-7, the CDR3 gives the full variable domain: DSGVTQTPKHLITATGQRVTLRCSPRSGDLSVYWYQQSLDQGLQFLIQYYNGEERAKGNILERFSAQQFPDLHSELNLSSLELGDSALYFCASSVVYNSYEQYFGPGTRLTVT.

This clone was found a few times. The J gene is TRBJ1-1, the V gene TRBV30; possible D gene TRBD1, 5 bases. This CDR3 spans 14 amino acids. With 3 bases removed from V and 1 base from J, the gap between germline ends came to 12 bases. Germline V gene sequence: CDR1 GTSNPN, CDR2 SVGIG (reference sequence). The DNA of the CDR3 is TGTGCCTGGAGAGGGGAGGCAGCGAACACTGAAGCTTTCTTT. Protein product: CAWRGEAANTEAFF.

The chain couples TRBV27 to TRBJ2-7, with 8 nucleotides matching TRBD2. Germline V lookup: CDR1 MNHEY, CDR2 SMNVEV (reference sequence). The CDR3 is 18 residues long. Losses at the gene ends were 2 bases for V and 2 bases for J; bases not matched to a gene: 14. CDR3 loop: CASSLGVSGSSGPYEQYF. The CDR3 DNA follows: TGTGCCAGCAGTTTAGGAGTAAGCGGGAGCTCTGGGCCCTACGAGCAGTACTTC.

The CDR3 here is CASSLVGDGLLFF. As DNA, the CDR3 is TGTGCCAGCAGCTTAGTGGGGGACGGTTTACTGTTTTTT. V and J are TRBV11-2 and TRBJ1-4, with D perhaps matching TRBD1 (5 bases). The CDR3 sequence is 13 residues long. Trimming pared 1 base from V and 13 bases from J, leaving 13 bases between. Germline V gene data show CDR1 as SGHAT and CDR2 as FQNNGV. Complete variable domain (other parts from reference TRBV11-2 and TRBJ1-4): EAGVAQSPRYKIIEKRQSVAFWCNPISGHATLYWYQQILGQGPKLLIQFQNNGVVDDSQLPKDRFSAERLKGVDSTLKIQPAKLEDSAVYLCASSLVGDGLLFFGSGTQLSVL.

The rearrangement joins TRBV28 to TRBJ1-2; D remains ambiguous. Trimming removed 8 bases at V and 8 bases at J, with 12 bases between. The CDR3 length is 11 residues. CDR1 is MDHEN and CDR2 is SYDVKM in the germline V gene. The CDR3 is CASGWGMGYTF. Written as DNA, the CDR3 is TGTGCCAGCGGGTGGGGTATGGGCTACACCTTC.

The gene calls are TRBV30 and TRBJ2-2, with unresolved D. CDR1 and CDR2 from the germline V gene are GTSNPN and SVGIG (reference sequence). Trimming cost V 0 bases and J 6 bases, with 14 bases left between them. The CDR3 has 15 amino acids. CDR3 region: CAWSVAGPSAGELFF. CDR3 in DNA: TGTGCCTGGAGTGTAGCCGGCCCCTCGGCCGGGGAGCTGTTTTTT.

This chain uses TRBV12-2 with TRBJ2-2; TRBD2 reflects the table's D call only, with no check against the DNA. TRBV12-2 is deemed a pseudogene. CDR3 length: 14 residues. Here the CDR3 DNA reads TGTGCAAAGCCAGCGGGAGGGCCTGGCGGGGAGCTGTTTTTT. Translated, it gives CAKPAGGPGGELFF.

This sequence joins TRBV9 and TRBJ2-1; perhaps TRBD2 as D (6 bases). This CDR3 comprises 14 residues. The germline CDR1 and CDR2 sequences are SGDLS and YYNGEE. The V and J ends lost 10 bases and 5 bases respectively, with 19 bases between them. This chain's CDR3 is CAGVAPGGNNEQFF. The CDR3 nucleotides read TGTGCCGGGGTGGCTCCCGGGGGTAACAATGAGCAGTTCTTC.

V usage is TRBV19 and J usage is TRBJ2-5; 8 nucleotides line up with TRBD1. Germline V gene sequence: CDR1 LNHDA, CDR2 SQIVND (reference sequence). The CDR3 contains 15 residues. V shed 3 bases, J shed 2 bases, and the junction held 5 bases outside the gene matches. CDR3 nucleotide sequence: TGTGCCAGTAGTATCCGGGACAGGAGACAAGAGACCCAGTACTTC. It encodes CASSIRDRRQETQYF.

This clone was observed a handful of times. This chain links TRBV28 with TRBJ1-5; D uncertain. Germline V gene lookup returns CDR1 MDHEN and CDR2 SYDVKM. The CDR3 has 11 residues. Trimming left V 4 bases short and J 6 bases short, with 4 bases between. The CDR3 loop reads CASSSSQPQHF. The CDR3 DNA sequence: TGTGCCAGCAGTTCTTCTCAGCCCCAGCATTTT.

The J gene is TRBJ1-5, the V gene TRBV28; D unclear. The germline V gene has CDR1 MDHEN and CDR2 SYDVKM. Trimming took 4 bases from V and 7 from J, leaving 17 bases between them. The CDR3 spans 15 residues. CDR3 DNA: TGTGCCAGCAGTTCCTCCGTCCCAAGTGGGCAGCCCCAGCATTTT. It encodes CASSSSVPSGQPQHF.

V is TRBV7-2 and J is TRBJ1-1; D is unresolved. The germline gives CDR1 SGHTA, CDR2 FQGNSA. V was pared by 5 bases and J by 1 base, with 11 bases between. This CDR3 comprises 14 residues. The CDR3 here is CASSTNRQNTEAFF. In nucleotides, the CDR3 is TGTGCCAGCAGCACCAACCGACAGAACACTGAAGCTTTCTTT.

The chain recombines TRBV7-3 with TRBJ2-5; unclear D gene. Germline CDR1 and CDR2: SGHTA and FQGTGA. V gave up 5 bases and J gave up 1 base, with 17 bases separating them. The CDR3 is made up of 16 amino acids. The CDR3 DNA is TGTGCCAGCAGCCTCTCCGGGTCCCCCGGCCAAGAGACCCAGTACTTC. Protein: CASSLSGSPGQETQYF.

This clone was picked up one time. This chain uses TRBV6-1 with TRBJ1-3; 10 bases fit TRBD1. Germline V gene lookup returns CDR1 MNHNS and CDR2 SASEGT. V shed 6 bases, J shed 5 bases, and the junction held 4 bases outside the gene matches. This CDR3 spans 14 amino acids. The CDR3 region has the DNA TGTGCCAGCAGGGAGGGACAGGGGAGAAACACCATATATTTT. It codes for CASREGQGRNTIYF.

This clone was picked up a small number of times. The chain uses TRBV4-3 and TRBJ1-1, with TRBD1 as a possible D gene (5 bases). Germline-derived CDR1 and CDR2 are LGHNA and YSLEER. The V end was cut by 4 bases, the J end by 5 bases, with 11 bases between. The length of the CDR3 is 13 residues. DNA of the CDR3: TGCGCCAGCAGCCGGCTTGAGGGGACTGAAGCTTTCTTT. This translates into CASSRLEGTEAFF.